These 8 T cell receptor beta chains were sequenced from one sample in a study of T cell repertoires in cytomegalovirus infection. MiXCR, run by TCRdb on the reads, gives a single entry per CDR3 protein. The sample holds hundreds of thousands of distinct CDR3 sequences; roughly 6.5% are singletons and the top ten take less than 7.5%. The sequenced sample consisted of PBMCs. These receptors originate from a human donor in good health (CMV status not recorded). Some clones in this sample may be carry-over from other donors' samples.

This clonotype was seen many times. V and J are TRBV5-5 and TRBJ1-1; 8 positions match TRBD1. There are 17 residues in the CDR3. V was pared by 3 bases and J by 5 bases, with 15 bases of the junction left unmatched. Germline V lookup: CDR1 SGHKS, CDR2 YYEKEE (reference sequence). The CDR3 bases are TGTGCCAGCAGCTCTCCGGGACAGGTGGGTTTGAGGACTGAAGCTTTCTTT. The encoded protein is CASSSPGQVGLRTEAFF.

In the case of this clonotype: One end of the junction fails to match germline, which may point to a read error. The rearrangement links TRBV2 to TRBJ2-3; D is possibly TRBD1 (7 bases). CDR3 length equals 13 residues. Per germline, CDR1 SNHLY and CDR2 FYNNEI. For the CDR3, the DNA is TGTGCCAGCCAGGGGGGTTACACATATACGCAGGATTTT. It yields the protein CASQGGYTYTQDF.

This clonotype has ten or more counts. This chain links TRBV12-3 or TRBV12-4 with TRBJ1-1, with a possible D match to TRBD1 (5 bases). The V gene lost 6 bases and the J gene lost 6 bases, with 14 bases spanning the gap. CDR3 length: 13 residues. The CDR3 DNA reads as TGTGCCAGCAGGCAGGGATCCTGGCCTGAAGCTTTCTTT. Encoded protein: CASRQGSWPEAFF.

The table lists this clonotype with many counts. The V call is TRBV7-2, the J call TRBJ2-7, with 7 nucleotides matching TRBD2. Germline V gene data show CDR1 as SGHTA and CDR2 as FQGNSA. The CDR3 is made up of 12 amino acids. Trimming took 8 bases from V and 3 from J; bases not matched to a gene: 4. This chain's CDR3 is CASGGGGYEQYF. The CDR3 DNA sequence: TGTGCCAGCGGGGGGGGGGGCTACGAGCAGTACTTC.

This clonotype was counted a few times. The chain links TRBV28 to TRBJ1-2, with TRBD1 matching over 7 bases. The junction had 10 bases not matched to a gene; V was cut back by 3 bases and J by 6 bases. The CDR3 covers 15 residues. Germline V gene sequence: CDR1 MDHEN, CDR2 SYDVKM. CDR3 DNA sequence: TGTGCCAGCAGTTTGCCAAGGGGGCGCATGGATGGCTACACCTTC. It is translated as CASSLPRGRMDGYTF.

Of note for this clonotype: This clone may be a read error of a much larger clone one base away. The chain combines TRBV7-2 with TRBJ1-2, with D tentatively TRBD1 (5 bases). Germline V gene sequence: CDR1 SGHTA, CDR2 FQGNSA. The CDR3 has 11 residues. The CDR3 is CARSSRQIYTF. CDR3 bases: TGTGCCAGAAGCTCGAGACAGATATACACCTTC.

This clonotype has at least ten counts. This sequence joins TRBV14 and TRBJ1-6, with D perhaps TRBD1 (5 bases). Germline CDR1 is SGHDN and CDR2 is FVKESK. CDR3 length equals 16 residues. V was cut by 2 bases and J by 5 bases, with 13 bases left in between. The CDR3 loop reads CASSQMSLGDNSPLHF. The CDR3 coding sequence is TGTGCCAGCAGCCAAATGTCGCTGGGGGATAATTCACCCCTCCACTTT. The complete variable domain, with remaining parts taken from reference TRBV14 and TRBJ1-6, reads EAGVTQFPSHSVIEKGQTVTLRCDPISGHDNLYWYRRVMGKEIKFLLHFVKESKQDESGMPNNRFLAERTGGTYSTLKVQPAELEDSGVYFCASSQMSLGDNSPLHFGNGTRLTVT.

This clonotype was found many times. This chain joins TRBV29-1 and TRBJ2-1; 8 positions match TRBD2. From germline, CDR1 is SQVTM and CDR2 ANQGSEA. V dropped 7 bases and J dropped 3; count of bases not matched to a gene: 8. This CDR3 region has 14 residues. The DNA of the CDR3 is TGCAGCGCATTAGCGGGGAGTAACTACAATGAGCAGTTCTTC. Translated: CSALAGSNYNEQFF.